The 17 T cell receptor beta chains below all came from one sample that was sequenced in a study of blood T cell repertoires in COVID-19. Clones were read by immunoSEQ multiplex PCR, and TCRdb kept only the in-frame ones, dropping some. This table has over 300,000 clones, around 92% appearing once. Sequencing input: peripheral blood. All receptors derive from a man aged 40-50 years with acute or convalescent COVID-19.

V and J are TRBV28 and TRBJ2-5; 10 bases fit TRBD2. Germline V gene lookup returns CDR1 MDHEN and CDR2 SYDVKM. The V and J ends lost 6 bases and 5 bases, in that order; junction bases with no gene match: 3. This CDR3 has 13 residues. In DNA form, the CDR3 reads TGTGCCAGCAGCCTTAGCGGGAGGGAGACCCAGTACTTC. This sequence encodes CASSLSGRETQYF.

V gene TRBV2 combines with J gene TRBJ1-1; D is uncertain. This CDR3 has 12 amino acids. V lost 5 bases and J 4 bases, leaving 8 bases between the germline ends. Germline loops: CDR1 SNHLY, CDR2 FYNNEI. The CDR3 nucleotides are TGTGCCAGCAGTAGTCGGGTCACTGAAGCTTTCTTT. It codes for CASSSRVTEAFF.

This chain uses TRBV27 with TRBJ2-7; D is perhaps TRBD1 (5 bases). The CDR3 runs 13 residues. Germline V gene data show CDR1 as MNHEY and CDR2 as SMNVEV (reference sequence). Trimming left V 6 bases short and J 4 bases short, with 13 bases between. CDR3: CASRGESLYEQYF. CDR3 nucleotide sequence: TGTGCCAGCAGAGGGGAAAGCCTATACGAGCAGTACTTC.

This chain connects TRBV4-1 to TRBJ2-1; TRBD2 agrees at 12 bases. This CDR3 contains 22 residues. The V gene end was trimmed by 2 bases and the J gene end by 2 bases; junction bases not matched to a gene: 19. Germline CDR1 reads MGHRA; CDR2 reads YSYEKL. The CDR3 DNA reads as TGCGCCAGCAGCCAACCGAAAGGACTAGCGGGACCCAAATCGGGCCCCTACAATGAGCAGTTCTTC. This sequence encodes CASSQPKGLAGPKSGPYNEQFF.

The V gene is TRBV2, the J gene TRBJ2-4, with no clear D. Germline lookup yields CDR1 SNHLY and CDR2 FYNNEI. The CDR3 is 11 residues long. Trimming shortened V by 6 bases and J by 8 bases, and 8 bases separated the two germline ends. DNA of the CDR3: TGTGCCAGCAGCACCCGGGACATTCAGTACTTC. It translates to CASSTRDIQYF.

CDR3 region: CASSFSFEGGYGYTF. CDR3 bases: TGTGCCAGCAGTTTTAGTTTCGAGGGGGGGTATGGCTACACCTTC. This chain links TRBV28 with TRBJ1-2, with a possible D match to TRBD1 (6 bases). The V gene's germline CDR1 is MDHEN and CDR2 SYDVKM. Trimming removed 3 bases at V and 5 bases at J, with 16 bases between. This CDR3 is built from 15 residues.

The chain recombines TRBV11-2 with TRBJ1-5; the D is unclear. The CDR3 runs to 14 residues. V lost 2 bases to trimming and J lost 4 bases, with 9 bases between them. Per germline, CDR1 SGHAT and CDR2 FQNNGV. The CDR3 DNA is TGTGCCAGCAGCTTAATTGGGGAGAATCAGCCCCAGCATTTT. Its translation: CASSLIGENQPQHF.

The chain links TRBV9 to TRBJ1-4; the D gene is possibly TRBD1 (6 bases). The CDR3 contains 14 residues. The germline gives CDR1 SGDLS, CDR2 YYNGEE. The V end lost 1 base, the J end lost 7 bases, and 11 bases lay between the germline ends. The CDR3 DNA reads as TGTGCCAGCAGCGTATCGGGACACTCTGAAAAACTGTTTTTT. Translating gives CASSVSGHSEKLFF.

The chain couples TRBV7-2 to TRBJ2-5, with 12 nucleotides matching TRBD2. The CDR3 consists of 16 residues. Losses at the gene ends were 3 bases for V and 0 bases for J; bases not matched to a gene: 2. Germline V gene sequence: CDR1 SGHTA, CDR2 FQGNSA. The CDR3 sequence is CASSFGLAGYQETQYF. The CDR3, as DNA: TGTGCCAGCAGCTTCGGACTAGCGGGGTACCAAGAGACCCAGTACTTC.

This chain joins TRBV10-3 and TRBJ2-2, with 14 bases matching TRBD2. V shed 2 bases, J shed 3 bases, and the junction held 5 bases outside the gene matches. The germline gives CDR1 ENHRY, CDR2 SYGVKD. CDR3 length equals 18 residues. In DNA form, the CDR3 reads TGTGCCATCAGTGAGGGACTAGCGGGAGGCCCGCACACCGGGGAGCTGTTTTTT. It codes for CAISEGLAGGPHTGELFF.

The rearrangement uses TRBV11-2 and TRBJ1-3; TRBD1 matches 7 bases. CDR3 size: 15 residues. Germline V gene lookup returns CDR1 SGHAT and CDR2 FQNNGV. Trimming at V came to 2 bases and at J to 3 bases, leaving 4 bases not matched to a gene. CDR3 in amino acids: CASSLRQGGGNTIYF. Written as DNA, the CDR3 is TGTGCCAGCAGCTTACGACAGGGTGGTGGAAACACCATATATTTT.

The rearrangement joins TRBV7-9 to TRBJ2-7; 13 positions match TRBD2. Germline loops: CDR1 SEHNR, CDR2 FQNEAQ (reference sequence). This CDR3 is 19 amino acids long. With V trimmed by 4 bases and J by 3 bases, 15 bases remained unmatched. The CDR3 region is CASSSRFPGLAGLRYEQYF. The CDR3 bases are TGTGCCAGCAGCTCCAGATTCCCGGGACTAGCGGGGTTACGCTACGAGCAGTACTTC.

The table lists this clone with a count of one. The DNA of the CDR3 is TGTGCCAGCAGCGTAGGATTGGGAGGGGGGAGCCAAGAGACCCAGTACTTC. Translation gives CASSVGLGGGSQETQYF. V and J are TRBV9 and TRBJ2-5; D is possibly TRBD2 (7 bases). V was cut by 0 bases and J by 1 base, with 16 bases left in between. The CDR3 length is 17 residues. Germline values: CDR1 SGDLS, CDR2 YYNGEE. The full variable domain, rest sourced from reference TRBV9 and TRBJ2-5, is DSGVTQTPKHLITATGQRVTLRCSPRSGDLSVYWYQQSLDQGLQFLIQYYNGEERAKGNILERFSAQQFPDLHSELNLSSLELGDSALYFCASSVGLGGGSQETQYFGPGTRLLVL.

This chain joins TRBV10-3 and TRBJ2-1, with D possibly being TRBD1 (5 bases). In germline, CDR1 is ENHRY, CDR2 SYGVKD. This CDR3 has 14 residues. The ends were cut back, 8 bases at V and 8 bases at J, with 19 bases in the middle. The CDR3 bases are TGTGCCATCCGAGATTCAGGGCCGCGCCATGAGCAGTTCTTC. It is translated as CAIRDSGPRHEQFF.

The rearrangement uses TRBV28 and TRBJ2-7, with D maybe TRBD2 (5 bases). Germline V lookup: CDR1 MDHEN, CDR2 SYDVKM. This CDR3 has 19 residues. Trimming pared 5 bases from V and 1 base from J, leaving 27 bases between. CDR3 sequence: CASSLLLSLTSPSSYEQYF. The CDR3 nucleotides read TGTGCCAGCAGTCTCCTCCTTTCCCTTACTAGTCCCTCATCCTACGAGCAGTACTTC. The variable domain in full, completed from reference TRBV28 and TRBJ2-7, reads DVKVTQSSRYLVKRTGEKVFLECVQDMDHENMFWYRQDPGLGLRLIYFSYDVKMKEKGDIPEGYSVSREKKERFSLILESASTNQTSMYLCASSLLLSLTSPSSYEQYFGPGTRLTVT.

The rearrangement joins TRBV3-1 (or the pseudogene TRBV3-2) to TRBJ1-3; weak D call: TRBD1 (5 bases). V dropped 5 bases and J dropped 3 bases, with 11 bases sitting between them. The length of the CDR3 is 14 residues. The V gene's germline CDR1 is LGHDT and CDR2 YNNKEL (reference sequence). This CDR3 reads CASSSGGNGNTIYF. CDR3 bases: TGTGCCAGCAGCTCCGGGGGAAATGGAAACACCATATATTTT.

J is TRBJ2-3 and V is TRBV28; no clear D gene. The germline V gene encodes CDR1 MDHEN and CDR2 SYDVKM. V dropped 4 bases and J dropped 3 bases, with 11 bases sitting between them. The CDR3 consists of 14 residues. The DNA for the CDR3 is TGTGCCAGCAGTTCTCTTACAGTGACAGATACGCAGTATTTT. Residues: CASSSLTVTDTQYF.